These 21 T cell receptor beta chains were sequenced from one sample in a study of T cell repertoires and HLA-DP antigens. These TCRs' antigens remain unknown. Clones were read by immunoSEQ multiplex PCR, and TCRdb kept only the in-frame ones, dropping some. Of some 110,000 clones in the sample, nearly 95% were seen once. Material for sequencing was CD4+ T cells from PBMCs. These receptors were taken from a woman aged 18-30 years in good health and CMV-seronegative.

J is TRBJ2-5 and V is TRBV19; a possible D gene is TRBD1 (5 bases). Looked up from germline, CDR1 is LNHDA and CDR2 is SQIVND (reference sequence). The CDR3 is 17 residues long. V shed 5 bases and J shed 5 bases, with 24 bases lying between them. For the CDR3, the DNA is TGTGCCAGTAGTTCCCGAGGCCAGGGCCCCAGGCGGGAGACCCAGTACTTC. Protein: CASSSRGQGPRRETQYF.

This clone was seen only once. This rearrangement joins TRBV28 to TRBJ1-6, with D maybe TRBD1 (5 bases). CDR1 is MDHEN and CDR2 is SYDVKM in the germline V gene. The germline V and J ends were trimmed by 7 bases and 7 bases, with 14 bases remaining between them. The length of the CDR3 is 14 residues. In nucleotides, the CDR3 is TGTGCCAGCAACGTTTGGGGGAACAATTCACCCCTCCACTTT. Its protein product is CASNVWGNNSPLHF.

The chain employs TRBV5-1 and TRBJ1-1; D perhaps matches TRBD1 (5 bases). Germline V gene sequence: CDR1 SGHRS, CDR2 YFSETQ. Trimming cost V 3 bases and J 0 bases, with 12 bases left between them. This CDR3 has 15 residues. The CDR3 region has the DNA TGCGCCAGCAGCTCTAAAGGGACTTTGAACACTGAAGCTTTCTTT. Translation: CASSSKGTLNTEAFF.

V and J are TRBV15 and TRBJ2-7, with TRBD2 matching 13 bases. The V gene end was trimmed by 4 bases and the J gene end by 6 bases; junction bases not matched to a gene: 3. This CDR3 region has 14 residues. Germline assignment: CDR1 LNHNV and CDR2 YYDKDF (reference sequence). CDR3 sequence reads: CATSKGLAGVEQYF. In DNA, the CDR3 is TGTGCCACCAGCAAAGGACTAGCGGGAGTCGAGCAGTACTTC.

The chain joins TRBV27 to TRBJ1-5, with D unclear. This CDR3 is built from 15 residues. V was shortened by 2 bases and J by 0 bases, with 8 bases between the two germline ends. Per germline, CDR1 MNHEY and CDR2 SMNVEV (reference sequence). CDR3 residues: CASSLARTSNQPQHF. CDR3 bases: TGTGCCAGCAGTTTAGCGCGGACTAGCAATCAGCCCCAGCATTTT.

The rearrangement uses TRBV18 and TRBJ2-5; D might be TRBD1 (7 bases). There are 14 residues in the CDR3. The V end lost 5 bases, the J end lost 3 bases, and 13 bases lay between the germline ends. The V gene's germline CDR1 is KGHSH and CDR2 LQKENI. For the CDR3, the DNA is TGTGCCAGCTCATCAGGGGGGTCCGAAGAGACCCAGTACTTC. Translated: CASSSGGSEETQYF.

The genes are TRBV7-6 and TRBJ2-5, with 8 bases matching TRBD1. J was trimmed by 7 bases and V by 6 bases; bases with no gene match: 10. Germline CDR1 and CDR2: SGHVS and FNYEAQ. The CDR3 totals 14 residues. CDR3 region: CASSPDRATGTQYF. The CDR3 DNA is TGTGCCAGCAGTCCGGACAGGGCGACGGGGACCCAGTACTTC.

J is TRBJ2-5 and V is TRBV28, with 7 bases that match TRBD1. V lost 9 bases and J lost 1; bases outside the gene matches: 11. This CDR3 is built from 15 residues. Germline V lookup: CDR1 MDHEN, CDR2 SYDVKM. The CDR3 sequence is CASKNRGGGQETQYF. The CDR3 DNA is TGTGCCAGTAAAAACAGGGGTGGGGGCCAAGAGACCCAGTACTTC. Drawing the rest from reference TRBV28 and TRBJ2-5, the complete variable domain is DVKVTQSSRYLVKRTGEKVFLECVQDMDHENMFWYRQDPGLGLRLIYFSYDVKMKEKGDIPEGYSVSREKKERFSLILESASTNQTSMYLCASKNRGGGQETQYFGPGTRLLVL.

The chain uses TRBV27 and TRBJ1-2; maybe TRBD1 (5 bases). CDR1 MNHEY and CDR2 SMNVEV come from the germline V gene (reference sequence). The V end lost 2 bases, the J end lost 2 bases, and 9 bases lay between the germline ends. This CDR3 has 14 residues. The CDR3: CASSLRGANYGYTF. CDR3 coding DNA: TGTGCCAGCAGTTTACGAGGGGCGAACTATGGCTACACCTTC.

This chain uses TRBV18 with TRBJ2-3; 10 bases map to TRBD1. Germline values: CDR1 KGHSH, CDR2 LQKENI. With 3 bases clipped from V and 2 bases from J, the junction kept 5 bases outside the gene matches. The length of the CDR3 is 16 residues. The CDR3 sequence is CASSPPGQGNTDTQYF. DNA of the CDR3: TGTGCCAGCTCACCCCCGGGACAGGGGAACACAGATACGCAGTATTTT.

The chain uses TRBV7-9 and TRBJ1-2, with D possibly matching TRBD1 (6 bases). CDR1 is SEHNR and CDR2 is FQNEAQ in the germline V gene (reference sequence). The CDR3 runs to 12 residues. Deletions cut 4 bases from V and 7 bases from J, with 10 bases between. The CDR3: CASSSDRFGYTF. CDR3 sequence (DNA): TGTGCCAGCAGCTCAGACAGGTTTGGCTACACCTTC.

This clone was picked up one time. The chain has TRBV5-4 and TRBJ2-3; D is unresolved. The CDR3 spans 16 residues. Looked up from germline, CDR1 is SGHNT and CDR2 is YYREEE (reference sequence). Trimming removed 2 bases from V and 0 bases from J, with 13 bases in between. CDR3 nucleotide sequence: TGTGCCAGCAGCTTTCGCGCAGGACGTAGCACAGATACGCAGTATTTT. It translates to CASSFRAGRSTDTQYF.

This chain connects TRBV5-1 to TRBJ2-1; D may be TRBD2 (6 bases). The CDR3 has 14 amino acids. Germline lookup yields CDR1 SGHRS and CDR2 YFSETQ. V lost 4 bases and J lost 6, with 14 bases in between. The DNA for the CDR3 is TGCGCCAGCAGCGGCGGGGCCTCCAGCAATGAGCAGTTCTTC. Protein: CASSGGASSNEQFF.

The rearrangement uses TRBV11-2 and TRBJ2-5, with D possibly TRBD2 on 5 matching bases. The germline V gene has CDR1 SGHAT and CDR2 FQNNGV. Trimming left V 5 bases short and J 1 base short, with 14 bases between. The CDR3 sequence is 15 residues long. CDR3: CASSPMGRLQETQYF. The CDR3 nucleotides read TGTGCCAGCAGCCCGATGGGGAGACTCCAAGAGACCCAGTACTTC.

The chain is built from TRBV5-1 and TRBJ2-7, with 9 bases identical to TRBD2. Germline CDR1 SGHRS, CDR2 YFSETQ. Germline trimming cut 0 bases from V and 6 bases from J; bases unmatched to any gene: 7. The CDR3 has 15 residues. CDR3 residues: CASSLGAGGHGEQYF. CDR3 in DNA: TGCGCCAGCAGCTTGGGGGCGGGAGGGCATGGCGAGCAGTACTTC.

The chain combines TRBV4-2 with TRBJ2-2; tentatively, D is TRBD1 (7 bases). The CDR3 loop spans 16 amino acids. The V gene lost 4 bases and the J gene lost 7 bases, with 19 bases spanning the gap. Germline V gene lookup returns CDR1 LGHNA and CDR2 YNFKEQ. CDR3 sequence (DNA): TGTGCCAGCAGCCCTCGGGGGACAGCCGGGGTCGGGGAGCTGTTTTTT. Its translation: CASSPRGTAGVGELFF.

This chain links TRBV7-2 with TRBJ1-2; a weak D match, TRBD1 (5 bases). The CDR3 extends over 14 amino acids. V dropped 5 bases and J dropped 7 bases, with 17 bases sitting between them. Germline lookup yields CDR1 SGHTA and CDR2 FQGNSA. The CDR3 nucleotides read TGTGCCAGCAGCGCCCCAGGGAGTCGGGCTGGCTACACCTTC. Translation gives CASSAPGSRAGYTF. The full variable domain, with the rest looked up from reference TRBV7-2 and TRBJ1-2, is GAGVSQSPSNKVTEKGKDVELRCDPISGHTALYWYRQSLGQGLEFLIYFQGNSAPDKSGLPSDRFSAERTGGSVSTLTIQRTQQEDSAVYLCASSAPGSRAGYTFGSGTRLTVV.

The chain recombines TRBV18 with TRBJ1-5; no clear D gene. Germline V gene sequence: CDR1 KGHSH, CDR2 LQKENI. CDR3 length: 14 residues. The V gene lost 2 bases and the J gene lost 6 bases, with 11 bases spanning the gap. CDR3 bases: TGTGCCAGCTCACCAGCGGGTCGGGCTCAGCCCCAGCATTTT. Residues: CASSPAGRAQPQHF.

This chain uses TRBV7-6 with TRBJ2-7, with D perhaps matching TRBD2 (5 bases). The CDR3 is 16 residues long. The germline gives CDR1 SGHVS, CDR2 FNYEAQ. V was trimmed by 2 bases and J by 5 bases, leaving 19 bases between them. CDR3 sequence reads: CASSLSPRGRGNEQYF. CDR3 nucleotides: TGTGCCAGCAGCTTATCCCCCCGAGGGAGAGGGAACGAGCAGTACTTC.

This chain connects TRBV6-5 to TRBJ2-7, with D perhaps TRBD2 (5 bases). Germline V gives CDR1 MNHEY, CDR2 SVGAGI. The CDR3 sequence is 14 residues long. The germline V and J ends were trimmed by 6 bases and 0 bases, with 12 bases remaining between them. CDR3 DNA: TGTGCCAGCAGCCCGGGGAGCCGCTCCTACGAGCAGTACGTC. Amino acid sequence: CASSPGSRSYEQYV.

This chain uses TRBV9 with TRBJ1-5, with TRBD1 as a possible D gene (5 bases). The CDR3 runs to 15 residues. CDR1 and CDR2 from the germline V gene are SGDLS and YYNGEE. With 3 bases removed from V and 9 bases from J, the gap between germline ends came to 19 bases. As DNA, the CDR3 is TGTGCCAGCAGCGCATCCGGGACTGGGGTGGGGCCCCAGCATTTT. Residues: CASSASGTGVGPQHF.